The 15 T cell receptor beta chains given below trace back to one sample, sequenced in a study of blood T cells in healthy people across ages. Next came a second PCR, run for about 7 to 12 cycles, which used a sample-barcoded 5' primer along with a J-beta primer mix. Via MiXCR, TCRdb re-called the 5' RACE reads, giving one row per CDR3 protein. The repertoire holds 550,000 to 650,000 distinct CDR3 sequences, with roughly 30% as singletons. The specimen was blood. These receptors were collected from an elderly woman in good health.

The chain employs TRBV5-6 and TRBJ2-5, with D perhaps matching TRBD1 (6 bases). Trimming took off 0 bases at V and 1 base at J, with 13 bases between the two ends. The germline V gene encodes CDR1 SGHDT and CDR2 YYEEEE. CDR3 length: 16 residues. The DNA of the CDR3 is TGTGCCAGCAGCTTGGCCCGGACAGTATTCCAAGAGACCCAGTACTTC. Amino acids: CASSLARTVFQETQYF.

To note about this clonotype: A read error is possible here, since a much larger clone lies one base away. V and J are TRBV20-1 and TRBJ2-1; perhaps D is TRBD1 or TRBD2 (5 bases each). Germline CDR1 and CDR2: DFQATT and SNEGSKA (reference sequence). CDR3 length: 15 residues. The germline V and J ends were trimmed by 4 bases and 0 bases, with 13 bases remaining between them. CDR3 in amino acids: CSATLPGTSYNEQFF. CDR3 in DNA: TGCAGTGCTACCCTTCCGGGGACCTCCTACAATGAGCAGTTCTTC.

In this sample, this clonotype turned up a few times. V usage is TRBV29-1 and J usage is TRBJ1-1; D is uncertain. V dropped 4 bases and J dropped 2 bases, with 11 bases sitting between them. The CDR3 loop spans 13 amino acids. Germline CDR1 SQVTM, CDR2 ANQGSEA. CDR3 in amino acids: CSVGVGANTEAFF. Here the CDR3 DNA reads TGCAGCGTTGGGGTCGGAGCCAACACTGAAGCTTTCTTT.

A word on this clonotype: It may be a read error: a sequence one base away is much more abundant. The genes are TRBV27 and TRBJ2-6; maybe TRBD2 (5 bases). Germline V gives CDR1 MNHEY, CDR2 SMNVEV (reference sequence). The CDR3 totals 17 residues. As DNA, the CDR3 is TGTGCCAACAGTTTAGAGGGCAGGCTCTCTGGGGCCAACGTCCTGACTTTC. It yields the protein CANSLEGRLSGANVLTF.

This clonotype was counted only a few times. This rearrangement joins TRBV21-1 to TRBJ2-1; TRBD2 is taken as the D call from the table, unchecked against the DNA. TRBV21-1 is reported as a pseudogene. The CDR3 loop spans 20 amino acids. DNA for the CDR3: TGTGCCAGCAGCAAACCCCCCTCGGAGTCTAGCGGAGATAGATACAATGAGCAGTTCTTC. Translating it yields CASSKPPSESSGDRYNEQFF.

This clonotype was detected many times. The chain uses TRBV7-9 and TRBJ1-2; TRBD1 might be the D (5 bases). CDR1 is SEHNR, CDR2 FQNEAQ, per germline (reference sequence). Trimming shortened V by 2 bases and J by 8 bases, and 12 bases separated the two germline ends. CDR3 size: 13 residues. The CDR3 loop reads CASSLIQGGGYTF. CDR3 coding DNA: TGTGCCAGCAGCTTAATCCAGGGAGGGGGCTACACCTTC.

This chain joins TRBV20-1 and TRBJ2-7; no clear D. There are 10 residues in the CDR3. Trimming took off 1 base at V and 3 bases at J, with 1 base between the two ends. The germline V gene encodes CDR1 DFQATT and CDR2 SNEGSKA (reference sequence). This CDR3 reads CSARGYEQYF. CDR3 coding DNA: TGCAGTGCTAGAGGCTACGAGCAGTACTTC.

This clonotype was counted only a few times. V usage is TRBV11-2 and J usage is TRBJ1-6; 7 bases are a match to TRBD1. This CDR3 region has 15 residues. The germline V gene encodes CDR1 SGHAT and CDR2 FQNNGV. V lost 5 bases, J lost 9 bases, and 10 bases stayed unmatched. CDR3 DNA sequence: TGTGCCAGCAGCCCCCGGGACAGCTTTGGTTCACCCCTCCACTTT. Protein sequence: CASSPRDSFGSPLHF.

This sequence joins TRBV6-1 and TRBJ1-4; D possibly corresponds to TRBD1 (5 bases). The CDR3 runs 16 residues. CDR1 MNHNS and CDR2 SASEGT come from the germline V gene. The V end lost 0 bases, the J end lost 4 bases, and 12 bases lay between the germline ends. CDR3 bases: TGTGCCAGCAGTGAAGCGGGGCAGAGGATTAATGAAAAACTGTTTTTT. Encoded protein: CASSEAGQRINEKLFF.

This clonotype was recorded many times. The chain's CDR3 is CASSQGTFNQPQHF. The CDR3 coding sequence is TGTGCCAGCAGCCAGGGAACCTTCAATCAGCCCCAGCATTTT. The J gene is TRBJ1-5, the V gene TRBV12-3 or TRBV12-4; possibly TRBD1 for D (5 bases). The CDR3 totals 14 residues. V lost 6 bases to trimming and J lost 3 bases, with 12 bases between them.

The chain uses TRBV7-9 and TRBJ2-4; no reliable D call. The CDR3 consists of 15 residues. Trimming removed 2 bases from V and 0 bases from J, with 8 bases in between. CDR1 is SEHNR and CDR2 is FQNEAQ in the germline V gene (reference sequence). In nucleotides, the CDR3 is TGTGCCAGCAGCTTATCGGACCAAGCCAAAAACATTCAGTACTTC. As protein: CASSLSDQAKNIQYF.

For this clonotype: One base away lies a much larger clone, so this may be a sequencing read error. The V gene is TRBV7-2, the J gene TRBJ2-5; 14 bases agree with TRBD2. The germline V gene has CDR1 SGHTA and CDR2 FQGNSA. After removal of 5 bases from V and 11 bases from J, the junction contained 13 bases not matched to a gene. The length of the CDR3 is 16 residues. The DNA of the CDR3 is TGTGCCAGCAGCGTGGAGACTAGCGGGGGGGCCTTTGAGCAGTACTTC. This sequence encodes CASSVETSGGAFEQYF.

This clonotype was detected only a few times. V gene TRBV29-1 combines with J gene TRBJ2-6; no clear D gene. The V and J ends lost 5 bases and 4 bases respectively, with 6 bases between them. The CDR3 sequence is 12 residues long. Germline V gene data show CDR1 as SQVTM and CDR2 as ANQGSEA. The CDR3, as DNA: TGCAGCGTTCAGACAGGGGCCAACGTCCTGACTTTC. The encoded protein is CSVQTGANVLTF.

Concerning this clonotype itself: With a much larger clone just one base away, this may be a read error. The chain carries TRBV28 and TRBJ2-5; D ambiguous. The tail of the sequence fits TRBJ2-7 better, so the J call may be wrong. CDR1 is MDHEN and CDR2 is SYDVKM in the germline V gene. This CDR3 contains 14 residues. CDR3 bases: TGTGCCAGCAGTGACCAGACTCCTTCCTACGAGCAGTACTTC. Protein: CASSDQTPSYEQYF.

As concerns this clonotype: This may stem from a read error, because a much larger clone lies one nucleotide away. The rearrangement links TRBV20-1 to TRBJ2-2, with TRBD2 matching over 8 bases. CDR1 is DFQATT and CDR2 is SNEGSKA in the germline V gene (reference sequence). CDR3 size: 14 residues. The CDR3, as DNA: TGCAGTGCTATCCCAGCGGGGGCCACCGGGGAGCTGGTTTTT. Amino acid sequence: CSAIPAGATGELVF.